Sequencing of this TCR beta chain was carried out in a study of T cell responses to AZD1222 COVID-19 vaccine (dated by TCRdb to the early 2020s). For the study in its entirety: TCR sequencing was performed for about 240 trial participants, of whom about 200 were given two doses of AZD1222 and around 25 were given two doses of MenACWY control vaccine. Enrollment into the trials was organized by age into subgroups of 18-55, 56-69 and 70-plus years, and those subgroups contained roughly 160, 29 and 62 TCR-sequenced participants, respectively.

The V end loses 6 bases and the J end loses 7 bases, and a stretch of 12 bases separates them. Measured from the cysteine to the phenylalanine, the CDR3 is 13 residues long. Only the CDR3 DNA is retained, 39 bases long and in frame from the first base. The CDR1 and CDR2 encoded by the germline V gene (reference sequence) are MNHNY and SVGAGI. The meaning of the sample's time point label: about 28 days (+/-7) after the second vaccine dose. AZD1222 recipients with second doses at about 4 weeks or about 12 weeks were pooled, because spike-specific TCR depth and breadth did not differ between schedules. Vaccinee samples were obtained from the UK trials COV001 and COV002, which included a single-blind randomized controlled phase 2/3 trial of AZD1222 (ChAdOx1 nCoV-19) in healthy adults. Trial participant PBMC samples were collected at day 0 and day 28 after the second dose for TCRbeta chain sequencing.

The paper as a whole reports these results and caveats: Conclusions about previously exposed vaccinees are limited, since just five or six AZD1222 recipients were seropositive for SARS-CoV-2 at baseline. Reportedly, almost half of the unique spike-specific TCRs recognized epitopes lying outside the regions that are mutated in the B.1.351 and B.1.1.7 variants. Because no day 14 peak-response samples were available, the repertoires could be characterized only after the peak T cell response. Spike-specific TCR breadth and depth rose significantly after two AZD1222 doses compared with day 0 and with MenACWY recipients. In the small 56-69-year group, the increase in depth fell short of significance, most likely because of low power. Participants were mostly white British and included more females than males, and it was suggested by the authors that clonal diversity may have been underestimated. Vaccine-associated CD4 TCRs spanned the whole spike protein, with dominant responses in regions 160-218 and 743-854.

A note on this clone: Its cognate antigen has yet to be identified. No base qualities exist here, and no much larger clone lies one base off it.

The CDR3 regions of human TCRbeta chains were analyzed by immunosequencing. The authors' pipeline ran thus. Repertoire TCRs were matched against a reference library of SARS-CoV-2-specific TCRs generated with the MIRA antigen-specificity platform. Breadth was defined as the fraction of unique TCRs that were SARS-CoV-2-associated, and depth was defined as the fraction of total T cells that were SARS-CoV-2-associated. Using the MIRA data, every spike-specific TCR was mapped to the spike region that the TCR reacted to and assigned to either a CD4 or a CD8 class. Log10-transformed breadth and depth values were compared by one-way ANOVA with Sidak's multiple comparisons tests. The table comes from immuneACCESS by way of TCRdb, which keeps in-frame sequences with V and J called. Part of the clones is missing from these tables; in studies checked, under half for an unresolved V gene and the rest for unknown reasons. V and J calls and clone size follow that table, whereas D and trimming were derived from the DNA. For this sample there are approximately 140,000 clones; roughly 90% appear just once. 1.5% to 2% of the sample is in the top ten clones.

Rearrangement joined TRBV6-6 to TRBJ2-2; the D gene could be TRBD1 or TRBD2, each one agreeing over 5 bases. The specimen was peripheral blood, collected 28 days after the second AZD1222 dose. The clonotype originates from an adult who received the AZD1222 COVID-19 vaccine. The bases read TGTGCCAGCAGCCTCATGGGGGTCGGGGAGCTGTTTTTT. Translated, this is CASSLMGVGELFF.